The clone carrying this T cell receptor beta chain has ten or more counts. The antigen is undetermined. This entry belongs to a study of T-cell reconstitution after alpha-beta-depleted transplantation in children. V lost 5 bases and J lost 4, with 9 bases in between. This CDR3 contains 12 residues. Germline CDR1 MDHEN, CDR2 SYDVKM. Construction of the TCRbeta library involved unique molecular identifiers. A single record per CDR3 protein comes from TCRdb applying MiXCR to the PCR reads. Among about 300,000 distinct CDR3 sequences listed, over 7% were seen once. Study-level results: The main origin of T-cell counts and diversity one year after transplant was newly produced T cells. Surviving recipient T cells and thymic progenitors accounted for the high day-60 TCRbeta diversity observed in some patients. Several hundred graft clones that had expanded were reportedly the source of alpha-beta T cells about two months after transplant.

This chain links TRBV28 with TRBJ2-7, with D unclear. Source: peripheral blood, taken 360 days after TCRalphabeta/CD19-depleted stem cell transplant. The receptor was isolated from a female patient aged 2 to 10 who had a stem cell transplant for Fanconi anemia, so the T cells may come from the graft donor. As DNA, the CDR3 is TGTGCCAGCAGTGCTATCCCGTACGAGCAGTACTTC. It yields the protein CASSAIPYEQYF.